The 31 T cell receptor beta chains given below trace back to one sample, sequenced in a study of shared clonotypes between healthy human individuals. Assay used: immunoSEQ multiplex PCR; TCRdb lists only in-frame clones, some missing. The data contain roughly 2,300,000 clones, 92% of them singletons. Sequences were obtained from naive CD4+ T cells from PBMCs. Sample subset: CD45RA+ positively selected. These receptors were taken from a man younger than 35 in good health. Some clones in this sample may be carry-over from other donors' samples.

The rearrangement links TRBV19 to TRBJ1-3; 10 bases are a match to TRBD1. The CDR3 loop spans 15 amino acids. Germline assignment: CDR1 LNHDA and CDR2 SQIVND (reference sequence). V gave up 5 bases and J gave up 7 bases; unmatched junction bases: 8. The CDR3 here is CASSAGQGKGNTIYF. The CDR3 coding sequence is TGTGCCAGTAGTGCGGGACAGGGGAAGGGCAACACCATATATTTT. Variable domain in full (rest from reference TRBV19 and TRBJ1-3): DGGITQSPKYLFRKEGQNVTLSCEQNLNHDAMYWYRQDPGQGLRLIYYSQIVNDFQKGDIAEGYSVSREKKESFPLTVTSAQKNPTAFYLCASSAGQGKGNTIYFGEGSWLTVV.

V gene TRBV6-1 combines with J gene TRBJ2-7; 10 positions match TRBD1. Germline-derived CDR1 and CDR2 are MNHNS and SASEGT. The CDR3 loop spans 15 amino acids. V lost 7 bases to trimming and J lost 3 bases; unmatched junction nucleotides: 9. CDR3 region: CASTRPGQGFYEQYF. Here the CDR3 DNA reads TGTGCCAGCACCAGACCGGGACAGGGGTTCTACGAGCAGTACTTC.

A word on this clone: Different DNA sequences within this sample yield the same CDR3. The chain recombines TRBV5-1 with TRBJ1-5; D is unresolved. Germline-derived CDR1 and CDR2 are SGHRS and YFSETQ. The V gene lost 0 bases and the J gene lost 2 bases, with 9 bases spanning the gap. This CDR3 comprises 15 residues. Here the CDR3 reads CASSLVSGGNQPQHF. The CDR3 coding sequence is TGCGCCAGCAGCTTGGTGTCAGGAGGCAATCAGCCCCAGCATTTT.

The V gene is TRBV7-3, the J gene TRBJ1-5; D uncertain. The V and J ends lost 5 bases and 5 bases respectively, with 10 bases between them. This CDR3 has 13 residues. In germline, CDR1 is SGHTA, CDR2 FQGTGA. This CDR3 is CASSPQRDQPQHF. The DNA of the CDR3 is TGTGCCAGCAGCCCCCAACGGGATCAGCCCCAGCATTTT.

This chain joins TRBV5-1 and TRBJ2-7, with 8 positions matching TRBD1. Germline V gene sequence: CDR1 SGHRS, CDR2 YFSETQ. The CDR3 runs to 15 residues. V dropped 3 bases and J dropped 3; count of bases not matched to a gene: 8. The CDR3 sequence is CASSSGQAPGYEQYF. In DNA form, the CDR3 reads TGCGCCAGCAGCTCGGGACAGGCCCCAGGCTACGAGCAGTACTTC.

The chain joins TRBV10-3 to TRBJ2-1; D tentatively reads TRBD1 or TRBD2 (5 bases each). V shed 2 bases and J shed 0 bases, with 17 bases lying between them. Germline assignment: CDR1 ENHRY and CDR2 SYGVKD. This CDR3 comprises 18 residues. The CDR3 reads CAISEPYPGTHSYNEQFF. CDR3 coding DNA: TGTGCCATCAGTGAGCCGTACCCAGGGACCCACTCCTACAATGAGCAGTTCTTC.

The chain carries TRBV9 and TRBJ1-4; 7 bases align to TRBD1. CDR1 SGDLS and CDR2 YYNGEE come from the germline V gene. The CDR3 has 17 residues. V was clipped by 2 bases and J by 5 bases; unmatched bases: 12. CDR3 sequence (DNA): TGTGCCAGCAGCGTGCAAGGGGGCGGCTTGCGAAATGAAAAACTGTTTTTT. Its translation: CASSVQGGGLRNEKLFF.

The chain joins TRBV6-6 to TRBJ2-7, with D tentatively TRBD2 (6 bases). The V gene lost 4 bases and the J gene lost 4 bases, with 11 bases spanning the gap. The germline V gene has CDR1 MNHNY and CDR2 SVGAGI (reference sequence). This CDR3 is built from 13 residues. As DNA, the CDR3 is TGTGCCAGCAGTTTGATGGGAGGATACGAGCAGTACTTC. Its translation: CASSLMGGYEQYF.

The rearrangement joins TRBV5-4 to TRBJ1-4, with a tentative D call TRBD1 (5 bases). The CDR3 contains 14 residues. V lost 0 bases, J lost 8 bases, and 11 bases lay in between. Germline V lookup: CDR1 SGHNT, CDR2 YYREEE (reference sequence). The CDR3 DNA is TGTGCCAGCAGCTTGGAAGGGACTCACGAAAAACTGTTTTTT. Translating gives CASSLEGTHEKLFF.

V usage is TRBV27 and J usage is TRBJ2-7, with unresolved D. The CDR3 covers 15 residues. Per the germline V gene, CDR1 is MNHEY and CDR2 is SMNVEV (reference sequence). V lost 1 base and J lost 2, with 12 bases in between. In DNA form, the CDR3 reads TGTGCCAGCAGTTTATTTGCCAGGAAAACCTACGAGCAGTACTTC. Protein: CASSLFARKTYEQYF.

The chain carries TRBV5-1 and TRBJ2-1; a possible D gene is TRBD2 (5 bases). V lost 4 bases and J lost 0, with 17 bases in between. The CDR3 consists of 17 residues. Germline V gene sequence: CDR1 SGHRS, CDR2 YFSETQ. CDR3 protein: CASSPRGRESSYNEQFF. CDR3 sequence (DNA): TGCGCCAGCAGCCCCCGAGGGCGTGAGAGCTCCTACAATGAGCAGTTCTTC.

This clone was counted a single time. The rearrangement uses TRBV7-2 and TRBJ2-7, with TRBD2 matching over 7 bases. Germline CDR1 SGHTA, CDR2 FQGNSA. This CDR3 has 13 amino acids. Germline trimming cut 0 bases from V and 10 bases from J; bases unmatched to any gene: 6. The CDR3 sequence is CASSLAGTILQYF. CDR3 bases: TGTGCCAGCAGCTTAGCCGGGACTATTTTACAGTACTTC.

This sequence joins TRBV6-6 and TRBJ1-1; 7 nucleotides align to TRBD1. V lost 10 bases to trimming and J lost 2 bases; unmatched junction nucleotides: 10. The V gene's germline CDR1 is MNHNY and CDR2 SVGAGI (reference sequence). There are 14 residues in the CDR3. The CDR3 region has the DNA TGTGCCACCCGAACAGGGGCCTCTAACACTGAAGCTTTCTTT. Translating it yields CATRTGASNTEAFF.

CDR3 in amino acids: CASSIGLVGHGRSYEQYF. Written as DNA, the CDR3 is TGTGCCAGTAGTATAGGGCTGGTGGGACATGGCCGCTCCTACGAGCAGTACTTC. The J gene is TRBJ2-7, the V gene TRBV19; possible D gene TRBD1, 6 bases. V was pared by 1 base and J by 0 bases, with 19 bases between. The germline gives CDR1 LNHDA, CDR2 SQIVND (reference sequence). CDR3 length: 18 residues.

The chain combines TRBV10-3 with TRBJ1-5, with D unresolved. The CDR3 consists of 13 residues. Germline values: CDR1 ENHRY, CDR2 SYGVKD. The V gene lost 7 bases and the J gene lost 3 bases, with 10 bases spanning the gap. CDR3 coding DNA: TGTGCCATCAATACCGGGGTCAATCAGCCCCAGCATTTT. Amino acid sequence: CAINTGVNQPQHF.

Only a few counts were recorded for this clone. CDR3 region: CASSLGWVRNQPQHF. DNA for the CDR3: TGTGCCAGCAGCTTAGGCTGGGTACGCAATCAGCCCCAGCATTTT. The chain couples TRBV7-2 to TRBJ1-5; D not certain. The CDR3 loop spans 15 amino acids. V lost 1 base and J 2 bases, leaving 9 bases between the germline ends. From germline, CDR1 is SGHTA and CDR2 FQGNSA.

The genes are TRBV5-1 and TRBJ2-5, with TRBD2 identical over 11 bases. This CDR3 has 16 amino acids. The V gene end was trimmed by 0 bases and the J gene end by 0 bases; junction bases not matched to a gene: 1. Germline CDR1 reads SGHRS; CDR2 reads YFSETQ. CDR3 in amino acids: CASSLELAGDQETQYF. In DNA form, the CDR3 reads TGCGCCAGCAGCTTGGAACTAGCGGGGGACCAAGAGACCCAGTACTTC.

In DNA form, the CDR3 reads TGTGCCTGGAGTGTAGACAGTAGCAATCAGCCCCAGCATTTT. Translating it yields CAWSVDSSNQPQHF. The V gene is TRBV30, the J gene TRBJ1-5, with TRBD1 as a possible D gene (5 bases). This CDR3 has 14 amino acids. V lost 0 bases to trimming and J lost 0 bases, with 6 bases between them. Germline V gene sequence: CDR1 GTSNPN, CDR2 SVGIG (reference sequence).

This sequence joins TRBV12-5 and TRBJ2-3; D not resolved. There are 18 residues in the CDR3. Germline V gives CDR1 LGHNT, CDR2 FRNRAP. The V end lost 0 bases, the J end lost 0 bases, and 16 bases lay between the germline ends. CDR3 in amino acids: CASGLVLDGFASTDTQYF. The CDR3 DNA reads TGTGCTAGTGGTTTGGTACTTGACGGATTCGCTAGCACAGATACGCAGTATTTT. Full variable domain (missing parts from reference TRBV12-5 and TRBJ2-3): DARVTQTPRHKVTEMGQEVTMRCQPILGHNTVFWYRQTMMQGLELLAYFRNRAPLDDSGMPKDRFSAEMPDATLATLKIQPSEPRDSAVYFCASGLVLDGFASTDTQYFGPGTRLTVL.

The V call is TRBV5-1, the J call TRBJ2-2, with 12 bases that match TRBD2. The CDR3 sequence is 16 residues long. Germline V gene sequence: CDR1 SGHRS, CDR2 YFSETQ. The junction had 6 bases not matched to a gene; V was cut back by 3 bases and J by 6 bases. In nucleotides, the CDR3 is TGCGCCAGCAGCTGGGGACTAGCGGGCCTGGCCGGGGAGCTGTTTTTT. This encodes CASSWGLAGLAGELFF.

The rearrangement joins TRBV10-1 to TRBJ2-7; either TRBD1 or TRBD2 may fit D (5 bases each). Trimming took 9 bases from V and 0 from J, leaving 12 bases between them. Germline assignment: CDR1 WNHNN and CDR2 SYGVQD (reference sequence). The CDR3 length is 13 residues. CDR3 DNA: TGCGCCAGGAGGGACGGTAGCTCCTACGAGCAGTACTTC. This encodes CARRDGSSYEQYF.

This chain's CDR3 is CASAAQWSYNEQFF. CDR3 DNA sequence: TGCGCCAGCGCGGCCCAGTGGTCCTACAATGAGCAGTTCTTC. This sequence joins TRBV5-1 and TRBJ2-1; D not resolved. V was shortened by 7 bases and J by 1 base, with 12 bases between the two germline ends. The CDR3 extends over 14 amino acids. Germline V gene sequence: CDR1 SGHRS, CDR2 YFSETQ.

The V call is TRBV19, the J call TRBJ1-4, with 7 bases aligning to TRBD1. The CDR3 covers 13 residues. CDR1 is LNHDA and CDR2 is SQIVND in the germline V gene (reference sequence). V gave up 6 bases and J gave up 7 bases; unmatched junction bases: 5. The CDR3 bases are TGTGCCAGTAGCTCCTACAGGGGTGAAAAACTGTTTTTT. Residues: CASSSYRGEKLFF.

The chain links TRBV4-3 to TRBJ2-7, with 7 bases fitting TRBD2. V was pared by 0 bases and J by 7 bases, with 9 bases of the junction left unmatched. Germline CDR1 reads LGHNA; CDR2 reads YSLEER. The CDR3 covers 15 residues. CDR3 in amino acids: CASSQDIWTRGEQYF. Written as DNA, the CDR3 is TGCGCCAGCAGCCAAGACATCTGGACGCGGGGGGAGCAGTACTTC.

The genes are TRBV2 and TRBJ2-1; 7 bases align to TRBD1. The trim removed 4 bases at V and 4 bases at J, leaving 1 base unmatched. CDR1 is SNHLY and CDR2 is FYNNEI in the germline V gene. CDR3 length: 13 amino acids. The CDR3 nucleotides read TGTGCCAGCAGTGGGGACAGTTACAATGAGCAGTTCTTC. It specifies CASSGDSYNEQFF.

The J gene is TRBJ2-7, the V gene TRBV15; D might be TRBD1 (6 bases). The V end was cut by 4 bases, the J end by 3 bases, with 10 bases between. CDR1 and CDR2 (germline): LNHNV, YYDKDF (reference sequence). The CDR3 extends over 13 amino acids. The CDR3 DNA is TGTGCCACCAGCATGGACAGAGACTACGAGCAGTACTTC. Residues: CATSMDRDYEQYF. The variable domain in full, completed from reference TRBV15 and TRBJ2-7, reads DAMVIQNPRYQVTQFGKPVTLSCSQTLNHNVMYWYQQKSSQAPKLLFHYYDKDFNNEADTPDNFQSRRPNTSFCFLDIRSPGLGDTAMYLCATSMDRDYEQYFGPGTRLTVT.

The chain has TRBV6-5 and TRBJ2-5, with D uncertain. CDR3 length: 13 amino acids. CDR1 and CDR2 (germline): MNHEY, SVGAGI. Trimming cost V 6 bases and J 5 bases, with 13 bases left between them. CDR3 DNA sequence: TGTGCCAGCAGAAGACCCGGCCCCGAGACCCAGTACTTC. It codes for CASRRPGPETQYF.

The genes are TRBV28 and TRBJ2-7; D is perhaps TRBD2 (6 bases). Trimming removed 10 bases from V and 7 bases from J, with 17 bases in between. Germline V gene sequence: CDR1 MDHEN, CDR2 SYDVKM. The CDR3 runs 12 residues. The CDR3 here is CATSGSRSEQYF. DNA of the CDR3: TGTGCCACAAGCGGGTCACGTTCTGAGCAGTACTTC.

J is TRBJ2-3 and V is TRBV7-3; 9 bases match TRBD1. The CDR3 loop spans 15 amino acids. The V and J ends lost 0 bases and 4 bases, in that order; junction bases with no gene match: 2. The germline CDR1 and CDR2 sequences are SGHTA and FQGTGA. The CDR3 nucleotides read TGTGCCAGCAGCTTAACCGGGACAGGGTCAGATACGCAGTATTTT. Its protein is CASSLTGTGSDTQYF. Drawing the rest from reference TRBV7-3 and TRBJ2-3, the complete variable domain is GAGVSQTPSNKVTEKGKYVELRCDPISGHTALYWYRQSLGQGPEFLIYFQGTGAADDSGLPNDRFFAVRPEGSVSTLKIQRTERGDSAVYLCASSLTGTGSDTQYFGPGTRLTVL.

The V gene is TRBV4-1, the J gene TRBJ2-3; TRBD2 aligns across 15 bases. Germline V gene data show CDR1 as MGHRA and CDR2 as YSYEKL. The CDR3 extends over 15 amino acids. V lost 5 bases, J lost 6 bases, and 3 bases stayed unmatched. Written as DNA, the CDR3 is TGCGCCAGCAGCGGACTAGCGGGAGGGGGGGATACGCAGTATTTT. It yields the protein CASSGLAGGGDTQYF.

This clone was found once. The genes are TRBV9 and TRBJ2-3; D gene ambiguous. Germline V gene sequence: CDR1 SGDLS, CDR2 YYNGEE. The CDR3 is 12 amino acids. Trimming cost V 2 bases and J 6 bases, with 7 bases left between them. The CDR3 here is CASSVTIDTQYF. CDR3 in DNA: TGTGCCAGCAGCGTGACGATCGATACGCAGTATTTT.